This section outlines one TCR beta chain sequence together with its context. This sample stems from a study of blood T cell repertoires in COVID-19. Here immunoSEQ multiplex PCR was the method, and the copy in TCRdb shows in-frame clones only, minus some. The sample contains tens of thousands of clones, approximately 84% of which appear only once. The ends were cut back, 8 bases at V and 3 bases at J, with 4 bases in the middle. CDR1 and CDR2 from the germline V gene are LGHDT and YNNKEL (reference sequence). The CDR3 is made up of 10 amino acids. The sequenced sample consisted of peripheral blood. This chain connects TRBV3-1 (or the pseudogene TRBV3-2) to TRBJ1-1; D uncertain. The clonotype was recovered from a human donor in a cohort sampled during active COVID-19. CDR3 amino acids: CASVDTEAFF. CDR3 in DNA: TGTGCCAGCGTAGACACTGAAGCTTTCTTT.